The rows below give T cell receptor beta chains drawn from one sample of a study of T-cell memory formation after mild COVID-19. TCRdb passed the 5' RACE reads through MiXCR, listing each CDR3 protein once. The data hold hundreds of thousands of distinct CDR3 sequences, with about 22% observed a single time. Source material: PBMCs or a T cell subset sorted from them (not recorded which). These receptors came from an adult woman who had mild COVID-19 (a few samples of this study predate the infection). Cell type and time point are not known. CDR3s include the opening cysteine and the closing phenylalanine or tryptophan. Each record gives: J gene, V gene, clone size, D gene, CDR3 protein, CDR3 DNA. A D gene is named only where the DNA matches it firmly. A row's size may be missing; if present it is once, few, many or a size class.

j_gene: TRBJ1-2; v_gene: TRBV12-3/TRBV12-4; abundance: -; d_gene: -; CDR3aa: CASSRHYGYTF; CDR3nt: TGTGCCAGCAGCCGACATTATGGCTACACCTTC
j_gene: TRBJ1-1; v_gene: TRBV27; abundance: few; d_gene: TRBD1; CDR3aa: CASSKTDRLYTEAFF; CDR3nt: TGTGCCAGCAGCAAAACGGACAGGTTGTACACTGAAGCTTTCTTT
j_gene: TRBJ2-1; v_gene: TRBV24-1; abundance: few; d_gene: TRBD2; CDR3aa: CATSEPGLAGGNEQFF; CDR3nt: TGTGCCACCAGTGAACCCGGACTAGCGGGAGGCAATGAGCAGTTCTTC
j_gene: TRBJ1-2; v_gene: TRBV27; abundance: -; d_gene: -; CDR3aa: CASSLMGLTTNYGYTF; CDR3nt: TGTGCCAGCAGTTTAATGGGGCTTACAACGAACTATGGCTACACCTTC
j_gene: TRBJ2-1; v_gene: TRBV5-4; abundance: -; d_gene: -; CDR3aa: CASSFSGHLANEQFF; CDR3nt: TGTGCCAGCAGCTTCTCGGGGCACCTCGCCAATGAGCAGTTCTTC
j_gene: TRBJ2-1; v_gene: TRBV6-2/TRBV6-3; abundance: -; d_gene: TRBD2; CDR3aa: CASRVPLGLAGAGYEQFF; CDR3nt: TGTGCCAGTCGCGTACCCTTGGGACTAGCGGGAGCCGGCTATGAGCAGTTCTTC
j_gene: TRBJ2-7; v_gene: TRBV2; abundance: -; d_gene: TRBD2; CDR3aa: CARQTSGELYEQYF; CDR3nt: TGTGCCAGACAGACTAGCGGGGAGTTATACGAGCAGTACTTC
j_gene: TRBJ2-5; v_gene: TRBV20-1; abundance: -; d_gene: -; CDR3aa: CSADKGVETQYF; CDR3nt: TGCAGTGCTGATAAGGGGGTAGAGACCCAGTACTTC
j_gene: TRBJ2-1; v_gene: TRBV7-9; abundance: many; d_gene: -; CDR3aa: CASSPRIRDSNEQFF; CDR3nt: TGTGCCAGCAGCCCTCGAATAAGGGATTCCAATGAGCAGTTCTTC
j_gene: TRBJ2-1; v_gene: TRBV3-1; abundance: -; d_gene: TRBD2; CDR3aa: CASSEALAGYYNEQFF; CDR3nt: TGTGCCAGCAGCGAGGCTCTAGCGGGGTATTACAATGAGCAGTTCTTC
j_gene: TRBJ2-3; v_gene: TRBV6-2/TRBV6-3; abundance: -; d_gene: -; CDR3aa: CASSYSGGAGTDTQYF; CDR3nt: TGTGCCAGCAGTTACTCTGGGGGCGCGGGCACAGATACGCAGTATTTT
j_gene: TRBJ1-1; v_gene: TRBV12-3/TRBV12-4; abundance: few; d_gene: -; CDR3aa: CASGRRRTEAFF; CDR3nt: TGTGCCAGCGGCAGGCGACGGACTGAAGCTTTCTTT
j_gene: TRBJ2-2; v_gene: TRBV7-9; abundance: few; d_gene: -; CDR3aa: CASSLSGLRTGELFF; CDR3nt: TGTGCCAGCAGCTTAAGTGGACTGCGTACCGGGGAGCTGTTTTTT
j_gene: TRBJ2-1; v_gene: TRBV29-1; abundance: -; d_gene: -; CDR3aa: CSDYNRDNPHNEQFF; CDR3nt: TGCAGCGACTATAACCGGGACAATCCACACAATGAGCAGTTCTTC
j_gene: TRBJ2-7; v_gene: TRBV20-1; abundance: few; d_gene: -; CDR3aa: CSARDQDRSYEQYF; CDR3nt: TGCAGTGCTAGAGATCAGGACCGGTCCTACGAGCAGTACTTC
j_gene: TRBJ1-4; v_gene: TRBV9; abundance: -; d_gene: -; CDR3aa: CASSGDLGNEKLFF; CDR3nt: TGTGCCAGCAGCGGGGACCTCGGTAATGAAAAACTGTTTTTT
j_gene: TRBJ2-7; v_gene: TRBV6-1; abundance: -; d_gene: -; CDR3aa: CASSEGDQSDEQYF; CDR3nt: TGTGCCAGCAGTGAGGGGGACCAGTCGGACGAGCAGTACTTC
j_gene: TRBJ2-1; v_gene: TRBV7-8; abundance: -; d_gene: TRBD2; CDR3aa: CASSFLAGPYNEQFF; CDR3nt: TGTGCCAGCAGCTTCCTAGCGGGCCCTTACAATGAGCAGTTCTTC
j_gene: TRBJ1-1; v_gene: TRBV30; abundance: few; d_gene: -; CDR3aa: CAWSVLGSTEAFF; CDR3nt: TGTGCCTGGAGTGTATTGGGATCCACTGAAGCTTTCTTT
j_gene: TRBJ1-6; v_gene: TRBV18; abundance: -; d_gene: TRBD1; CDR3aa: CASSRPNRGSSSPLHF; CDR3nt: TGTGCCAGCTCACGGCCCAACAGGGGTTCGTCGTCACCCCTCCACTTT
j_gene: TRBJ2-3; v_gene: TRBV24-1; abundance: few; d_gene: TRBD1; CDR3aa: CATSDTLSGQGAGTQYF; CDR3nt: TGTGCCACCAGTGATACCCTTTCGGGACAGGGGGCCGGGACGCAGTATTTT
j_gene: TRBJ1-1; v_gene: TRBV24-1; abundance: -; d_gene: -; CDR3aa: CATRGDKGWDTEAFF; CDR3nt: TGTGCCACCAGGGGGGATAAGGGGTGGGACACTGAAGCTTTCTTT
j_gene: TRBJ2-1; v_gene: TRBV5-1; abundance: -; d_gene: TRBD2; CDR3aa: CASSLVAGTNNEQFF; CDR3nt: TGCGCCAGCAGCTTGGTAGCGGGGACCAACAATGAGCAGTTCTTC
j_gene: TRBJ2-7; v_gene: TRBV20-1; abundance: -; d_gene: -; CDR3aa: CSAREQGLGPYEQYF; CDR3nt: TGCAGTGCTAGAGAACAGGGACTCGGGCCCTACGAGCAGTACTTC
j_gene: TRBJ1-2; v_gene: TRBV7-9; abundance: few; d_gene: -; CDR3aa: CASSLAVGQASGYTF; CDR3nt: TGTGCCAGCAGCTTAGCTGTTGGTCAGGCAAGTGGCTACACCTTC
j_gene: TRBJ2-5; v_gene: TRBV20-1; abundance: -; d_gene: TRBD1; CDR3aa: CSARPYRGGGIPETQYF; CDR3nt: TGCAGTGCTAGGCCTTACAGGGGTGGGGGCATTCCAGAGACCCAGTACTTC
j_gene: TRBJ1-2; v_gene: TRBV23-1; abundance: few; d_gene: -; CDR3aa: CASKHGQCPTYGYTF; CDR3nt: TGCGCCAGCAAGCACGGACAGTGCCCTACCTATGGCTACACCTTC
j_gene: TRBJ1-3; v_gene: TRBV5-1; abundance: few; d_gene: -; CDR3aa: CASSHGDRGGNTIYF; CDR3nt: TGCGCCAGCAGCCACGGGGACCGAGGGGGAAACACCATATATTTT
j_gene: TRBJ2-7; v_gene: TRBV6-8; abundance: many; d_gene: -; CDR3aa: CASSRPRGSYEQYF; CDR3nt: TGTGCCAGCAGTCGCCCTCGAGGGTCCTACGAGCAGTACTTC
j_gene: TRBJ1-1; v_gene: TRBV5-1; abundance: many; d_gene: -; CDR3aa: CASRFGGYTEAFF; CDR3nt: TGCGCCAGCAGGTTCGGCGGGTACACTGAAGCTTTCTTT
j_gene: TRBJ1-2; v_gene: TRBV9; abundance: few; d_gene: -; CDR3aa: CASSVNQDTSRDGYTF; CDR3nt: TGTGCCAGCAGCGTAAACCAGGACACCTCCCGAGACGGCTACACCTTC
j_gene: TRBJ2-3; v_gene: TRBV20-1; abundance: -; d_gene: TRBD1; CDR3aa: CSAAGTGGTDTQYF; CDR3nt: TGCAGTGCTGCCGGGACAGGGGGCACAGATACGCAGTATTTT
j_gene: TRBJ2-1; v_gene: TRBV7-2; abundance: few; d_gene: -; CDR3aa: CASSSQRSYNEQFF; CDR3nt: TGTGCCAGCAGCTCTCAGCGCTCCTACAATGAGCAGTTCTTC
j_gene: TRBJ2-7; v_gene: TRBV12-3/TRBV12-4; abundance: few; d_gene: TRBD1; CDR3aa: CASSLTGATYEQYF; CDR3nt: TGTGCCAGCAGTTTGACAGGGGCTACCTACGAGCAGTACTTC
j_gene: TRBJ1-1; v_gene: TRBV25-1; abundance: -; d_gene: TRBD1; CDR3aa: CASSGQGRNTEAFF; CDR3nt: TGTGCCAGCAGTGGACAGGGGCGGAACACTGAAGCTTTCTTT
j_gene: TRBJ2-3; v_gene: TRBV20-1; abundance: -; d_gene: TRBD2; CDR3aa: CSAPLAGGSDTQYF; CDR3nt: TGCAGTGCGCCACTAGCGGGGGGTTCAGATACGCAGTATTTT
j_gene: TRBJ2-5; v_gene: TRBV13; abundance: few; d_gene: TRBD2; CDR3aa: CASSHAGGETQYF; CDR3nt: TGTGCCAGCAGCCATGCGGGAGGAGAGACCCAGTACTTC
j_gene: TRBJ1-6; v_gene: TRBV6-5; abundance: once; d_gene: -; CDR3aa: CASSLGREISPLHF; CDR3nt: TGTGCCAGCAGTTTGGGACGGGAAATTTCACCCCTCCACTTT
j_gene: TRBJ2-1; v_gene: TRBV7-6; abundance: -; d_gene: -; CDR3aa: CASSLATLLVADEQFF; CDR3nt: TGTGCCAGCAGCTTAGCGACCCTCCTAGTTGCCGATGAGCAGTTCTTC
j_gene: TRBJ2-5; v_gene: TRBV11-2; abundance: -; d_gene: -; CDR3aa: CASSHGQKGETQYF; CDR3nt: TGTGCCAGCAGCCACGGACAGAAGGGGGAGACCCAGTACTTC
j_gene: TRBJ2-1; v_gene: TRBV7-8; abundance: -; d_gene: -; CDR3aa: CASSYRDRSSYNEQFF; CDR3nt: TGTGCCAGCAGCTACCGGGACCGAAGCTCCTACAATGAGCAGTTCTTC
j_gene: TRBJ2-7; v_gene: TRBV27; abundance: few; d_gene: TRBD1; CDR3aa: CASSARTGVYYEQYF; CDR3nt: TGTGCCAGTTCGGCTCGGACAGGGGTCTACTACGAGCAGTACTTC
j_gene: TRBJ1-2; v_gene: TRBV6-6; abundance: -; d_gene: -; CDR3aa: CASSPSGSPYGYTF; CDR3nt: TGTGCCAGCAGTCCCTCCGGCTCGCCCTATGGCTACACCTTC
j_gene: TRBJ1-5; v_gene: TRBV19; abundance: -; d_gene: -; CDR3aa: CASIGQPQHF; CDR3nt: TGTGCCAGTATAGGGCAGCCCCAGCATTTT
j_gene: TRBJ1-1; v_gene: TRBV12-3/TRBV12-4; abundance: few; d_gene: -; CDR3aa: CASSFGGTNTEAFF; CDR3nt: TGTGCCAGCAGTTTCGGGGGGACGAACACTGAAGCTTTCTTT